There are a few counts of the clone carrying this T cell receptor beta chain. What it binds is unknown. Method: immunoSEQ multiplex PCR; TCRdb's copy keeps in-frame clones and lacks some. The sample yields approximately 5,700 clones, 68% seen once. These data are taken from a study of CD4+ T cells in melanoma. Points from the study as a whole: In melanoma, neoantigen-specific CD4+ T cells reportedly differed in differentiation state.

This CDR3 is built from 14 residues. Trimming stripped 5 bases from V and 2 bases from J, with 13 bases between. Germline V lookup: CDR1 SEHNR, CDR2 FQNEAQ (reference sequence). Sequencing was carried out using cells from a culture (not recorded whether cultured in vitro). This receptor was obtained from a human donor with melanoma. V usage is TRBV7-9 and J usage is TRBJ2-7; the D gene could be TRBD1 or TRBD2 (5 bases each). CDR3 DNA sequence: TGTGCCAGCAGCCCCGAGGGGCACGCCTACGAGCAGTACTTC. As protein: CASSPEGHAYEQYF.